These T cell receptor beta chains were read from a single sample in a study of T cell responses to AZD1222 COVID-19 vaccine. Here immunoSEQ multiplex PCR was the method, and the copy in TCRdb shows in-frame clones only, minus some. The repertoire holds more than 95,000 clones, with 93% as singletons. Sequenced material: peripheral blood, taken on day 0 of AZD1222 vaccination. These receptors were taken from an adult in good health. Each CDR3 is given with its conserved first and last residue. D genes are given only for firm matches. Some rows have no size entry. The others give once, few or many, or a class for an expanded clone.

J: TRBJ1-1; size: -; D: -; V: TRBV28; CDR3: CASSPGQEAFF; DNA: TGTGCCAGCAGCCCCGGACAGGAAGCTTTCTTT
J: TRBJ1-6; size: -; D: -; V: TRBV7-3; CDR3: CASSPGVENSPLHF; DNA: TGTGCCAGCAGCCCCGGGGTCGAGAATTCACCCCTCCACTTT
J: TRBJ1-5; size: -; D: -; V: TRBV7-9; CDR3: CASSPDSNQPQHF; DNA: TGTGCCAGCAGCCCGGATAGCAATCAGCCCCAGCATTTT
J: TRBJ2-7; size: -; D: TRBD1; V: TRBV27; CDR3: CASSSTGGGYEQYF; DNA: TGTGCCAGCAGTTCGACAGGGGGAGGCTACGAGCAGTACTTC
J: TRBJ2-7; size: -; D: -; V: TRBV27; CDR3: CASSWAPGESYEQYF; DNA: TGTGCCAGCAGTTGGGCTCCAGGGGAGTCCTACGAGCAGTACTTC
J: TRBJ1-2; size: once; D: -; V: TRBV5-1; CDR3: CASSLAAEDGYTF; DNA: TGCGCCAGCAGCCTGGCGGCAGAAGATGGCTACACCTTC
J: TRBJ1-2; size: once; D: -; V: TRBV5-1; CDR3: CASSQDSYSYTF; DNA: TGCGCCAGCAGTCAGGACAGCTATAGCTACACCTTC
J: TRBJ2-1; size: -; D: -; V: TRBV20-1; CDR3: CSAMSDNEQFF; DNA: TGCAGTGCTATGTCCGACAATGAGCAGTTCTTC
J: TRBJ1-2; size: -; D: -; V: TRBV25-1; CDR3: CASSTTGGEGSYTF; DNA: TGTGCCAGTTCCACCACCGGGGGAGAGGGTAGCTACACCTTC
J: TRBJ1-1; size: -; D: -; V: TRBV10-1; CDR3: CASKRDNTPNTEAFF; DNA: TGCGCCAGCAAACGGGACAACACACCGAACACTGAAGCTTTCTTT
J: TRBJ2-1; size: -; D: -; V: TRBV28; CDR3: CASRLGGGSSYNEQFF; DNA: TGTGCCAGCAGACTGGGAGGGGGTAGCTCCTACAATGAGCAGTTCTTC
J: TRBJ2-3; size: -; D: TRBD1; V: TRBV13; CDR3: CASLPTGNLSTDTQYF; DNA: TGTGCCAGCCTACCGACAGGGAACCTTAGCACAGATACGCAGTATTTT
J: TRBJ1-5; size: -; D: -; V: TRBV10-2; CDR3: CASSESRGPQHF; DNA: TGCGCCAGCAGTGAGTCGAGAGGGCCCCAGCATTTT
J: TRBJ2-7; size: once; D: TRBD1; V: TRBV18; CDR3: CASSPGTVYEQYF; DNA: TGTGCCAGCTCGCCCGGGACAGTCTACGAGCAGTACTTC
J: TRBJ2-1; size: -; D: TRBD2; V: TRBV27; CDR3: CASSPLIQTSGEYNEQFF; DNA: TGTGCCAGCAGTCCTCTTATACAGACTAGCGGGGAATACAATGAGCAGTTCTTC
J: TRBJ1-1; size: -; D: TRBD1; V: TRBV6-5; CDR3: CASSLGTGGAEAFF; DNA: TGTGCCAGCAGTCTGGGGACAGGGGGTGCTGAAGCTTTCTTT
J: TRBJ2-3; size: -; D: -; V: TRBV18; CDR3: CASSPLGQSPDTQYF; DNA: TGTGCCAGCTCACCACTAGGACAGTCCCCAGATACGCAGTATTTT
J: TRBJ1-5; size: -; D: TRBD1; V: TRBV28; CDR3: CASSTTGDQPQHF; DNA: TGTGCCAGCAGCACCACAGGGGATCAGCCCCAGCATTTT